This record looks at one T cell receptor (beta chain) sequence and its context. What it recognizes is unknown. Within the sample, other DNA sequences also encode this same CDR3. The PCR had 60 Vbeta and 13 Jbeta primers. The protocol was immunoSEQ multiplex PCR, while the TCRdb copy is restricted to in-frame clones and leaves out a portion. Of approximately 150,000 clones listed, around 86% are singletons. These data belong to a study of cytomegalovirus exposure and HLA in healthy donors. General study points: DRB1 had the most TCR associations and HLA-C the fewest, a later analysis found, with rates varying by HLA locus.

When sampled, the donors appeared nominally healthy, though they likely had unrecorded immune exposures. CDR1 and CDR2 (germline): SEHNR, FQNEAQ (reference sequence). The V and J ends lost 2 bases and 3 bases, in that order; junction bases with no gene match: 9. The CDR3 has 16 residues. The receptor comes from a male donor in good health and CMV-seronegative. Specimen: PBMCs. The chain couples TRBV7-9 to TRBJ1-2; 7 bases are a match to TRBD1. DNA for the CDR3: TGTGCCAGCAGCTTATTCGGACAGGAACAATACTATGGCTACACCTTC. Its protein product is CASSLFGQEQYYGYTF.